These T cell receptor beta chains were read from a single sample in a study of cytomegalovirus exposure and HLA in healthy donors. TCRdb's copy holds only in-frame clones and misses some; the assay was immunoSEQ multiplex PCR. Its listing shows approximately 100,000 clones. The sequenced sample consisted of PBMCs. The receptors were gathered from a man aged 50-59 years in good health and CMV-seronegative. Each CDR3 is given with its conserved first and last residue. D genes are given only for firm matches.

length	V	D	J	DNA	CDR3
14	TRBV7-8	-	TRBJ2-7	TGTGCCAGCAGATTAGGTGGGGACACGTCCGAGCAGTACTTC	CASRLGGDTSEQYF
14	TRBV7-2	TRBD1	TRBJ1-2	TGTGCCAGCAGCTCCCGGGACAGGAGCTATGGCTACACCTTC	CASSSRDRSYGYTF
15	TRBV15	-	TRBJ1-1	TGTGCCACCAGCAGAGGGACATATCTGAACACTGAAGCTTTCTTT	CATSRGTYLNTEAFF
12	TRBV9	-	TRBJ1-2	TGTGCCAGCACCGCAGGGAGGTATGGCTACACCTTC	CASTAGRYGYTF
15	TRBV7-2	-	TRBJ1-2	TGTGCCAGCAGCTTCCGAGGAGGCGACAACTATGGCTACACCTTC	CASSFRGGDNYGYTF
14	TRBV9	-	TRBJ1-3	TGTGCCAGCAGCGTAGCAGGCTCTGGAAACAACATATATTTT	CASSVAGSGNNIYF
16	TRBV5-1	-	TRBJ1-6	TGCGCCAGCAGGACAGGTTCGGGCTCCTATAATTCACCCCTCCACTTT	CASRTGSGSYNSPLHF
17	TRBV4-2	TRBD2	TRBJ2-1	TGTGCCAGCAGCCCGACTAGCGGGAGGAGCTCCGACAATGAGCAGTTCTTC	CASSPTSGRSSDNEQFF
16	TRBV18	-	TRBJ2-6	TGTGCCAGCTCACCACTGGAGGGCTCTGGGGCCAACGTCCTGACTTTC	CASSPLEGSGANVLTF
15	TRBV30	-	TRBJ2-1	TGTGCCTGGAGTTTAGGTAGCGGTTTTTACAATGAGCAGTTCTTC	CAWSLGSGFYNEQFF
12	TRBV6-6	TRBD2	TRBJ2-7	TGTGCCAGTTTAGCGGGGCCCTACGAGCAGTACTTC	CASLAGPYEQYF
14	TRBV5-1	-	TRBJ2-5	TGCGCCAGCAGGAGGGCAGCCCACCCAGAGACCCAGTACTTC	CASRRAAHPETQYF
14	TRBV5-1	-	TRBJ1-1	TGCGCCAGCAGCTTGGACAGGGTGAACACTGAAGCTTTCTTT	CASSLDRVNTEAFF
14	TRBV21-1	-	TRBJ2-3	TGTGCCAGCAAAACTAGCGGGAGGGGAGATACGCAGTATTTT	CASKTSGRGDTQYF
14	TRBV7-3	TRBD1	TRBJ2-7	TGTGCCAGCAGCTTAAACAGGGGGCCCTACGAGCAGTACTTC	CASSLNRGPYEQYF
15	TRBV5-1	TRBD1	TRBJ1-6	TGCGCCAGCAGCGTCGGTGACAGGGATAATTCACCCCTCCACTTT	CASSVGDRDNSPLHF
14	TRBV9	-	TRBJ2-7	TGTGCCAGCAGCGTAGATCCGGGATCCTACGAGCAGTACTTC	CASSVDPGSYEQYF
15	TRBV11-2	TRBD1	TRBJ2-7	TGTGCCAGCAGCAATAGACAGGGGGGAACCTACGAGCAGTACTTC	CASSNRQGGTYEQYF
13	TRBV6-5	TRBD1	TRBJ2-5	TGTGCCAGCAGATCGACAGGGTTGGGGACCCAGTACTTC	CASRSTGLGTQYF
16	TRBV7-2	-	TRBJ1-2	TGTGCCAGCAGCTTAGCGCCCCAGGGGACGGTCTATGGCTACACCTTC	CASSLAPQGTVYGYTF
14	TRBV11-2	TRBD1	TRBJ2-2	TGTGCCAGCAACAAGGACAGGGATGCCGGGGAGCTGTTTTTT	CASNKDRDAGELFF
12	TRBV11-2	-	TRBJ2-1	TGTGCCAGCAGTCCCGGCGGCAATGAGCAGTTCTTC	CASSPGGNEQFF
14	TRBV19	-	TRBJ2-4	TGTGCCAGTAGGCACCCCCCTCAGGGAAACATTCAGTACTTC	CASRHPPQGNIQYF
15	TRBV19	-	TRBJ2-7	TGTGCCAGCAGTATACGGGGGGCTCCGACGTACGAGCAGTACTTC	CASSIRGAPTYEQYF
14	TRBV7-9	-	TRBJ2-5	TGTGCCAGCAGCTTAGGTAGCGTTCGAGAGACCCAGTACTTC	CASSLGSVRETQYF
13	TRBV7-8	TRBD1	TRBJ2-7	TGTGCCAGCAGCCCTGGACAGGGCATCGAGCAGTACTTC	CASSPGQGIEQYF
15	TRBV7-9	TRBD1	TRBJ1-1	TGTGCCAGCAGCTTATTTTCAGGGGGTGACACTGAAGCTTTCTTT	CASSLFSGGDTEAFF
15	TRBV19	-	TRBJ2-2	TGTGCCAGTACCCTCCGGGCTAGCGCGGCCGGGGAGCTGTTTTTT	CASTLRASAAGELFF
14	TRBV6-5	TRBD1	TRBJ1-2	TGTGCCAGCAGACGCGGACAGGGGGACTATGGCTACACCTTC	CASRRGQGDYGYTF